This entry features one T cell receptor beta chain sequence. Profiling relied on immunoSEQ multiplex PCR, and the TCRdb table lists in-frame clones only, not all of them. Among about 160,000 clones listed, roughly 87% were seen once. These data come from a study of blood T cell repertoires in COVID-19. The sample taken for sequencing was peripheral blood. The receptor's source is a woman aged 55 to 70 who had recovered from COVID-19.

The CDR3 loop reads CASSEQGNQPQHF. In DNA form, the CDR3 reads TGTGCCAGCAGTGAACAGGGCAATCAGCCCCAGCATTTT. The chain combines TRBV6-4 with TRBJ1-5; possible D gene TRBD1, 5 bases. Germline V gene sequence: CDR1 MRHNA, CDR2 SNTAGT. The germline V and J ends were trimmed by 3 bases and 2 bases, with 5 bases remaining between them. This CDR3 comprises 13 residues.